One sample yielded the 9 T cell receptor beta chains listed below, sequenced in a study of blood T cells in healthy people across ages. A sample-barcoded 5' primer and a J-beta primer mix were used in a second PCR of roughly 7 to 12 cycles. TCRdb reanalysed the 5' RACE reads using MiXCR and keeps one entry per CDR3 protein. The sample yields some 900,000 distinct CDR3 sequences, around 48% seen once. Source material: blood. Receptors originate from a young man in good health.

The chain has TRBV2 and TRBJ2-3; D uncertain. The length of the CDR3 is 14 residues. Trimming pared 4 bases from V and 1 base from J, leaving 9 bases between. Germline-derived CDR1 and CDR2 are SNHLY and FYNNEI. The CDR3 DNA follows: TGTGCCAGCAGTGGGAGTAGTGGCACAGATACGCAGTATTTT. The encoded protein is CASSGSSGTDTQYF.

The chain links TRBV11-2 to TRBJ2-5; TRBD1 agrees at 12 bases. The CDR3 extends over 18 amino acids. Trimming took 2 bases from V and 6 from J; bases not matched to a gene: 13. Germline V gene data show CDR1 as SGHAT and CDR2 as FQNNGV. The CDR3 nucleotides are TGTGCCAGCAGCTTATTTCGTGGGGACAGGGGGCCGTGGAAGACCCAGTACTTC. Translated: CASSLFRGDRGPWKTQYF.

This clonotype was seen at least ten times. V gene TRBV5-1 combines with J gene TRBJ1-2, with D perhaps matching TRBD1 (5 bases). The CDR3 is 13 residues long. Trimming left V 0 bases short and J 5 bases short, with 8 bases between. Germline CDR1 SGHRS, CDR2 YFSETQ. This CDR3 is CASSLDRSYGYTF. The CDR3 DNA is TGCGCCAGCAGCTTGGACAGGTCTTATGGCTACACCTTC.

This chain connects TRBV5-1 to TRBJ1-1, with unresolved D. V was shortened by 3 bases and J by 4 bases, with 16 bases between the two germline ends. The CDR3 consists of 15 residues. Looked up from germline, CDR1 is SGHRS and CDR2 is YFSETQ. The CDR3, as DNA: TGCGCCAGCAGCTCCGGGAAAAACCCTGGCACTGAAGCTTTCTTT. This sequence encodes CASSSGKNPGTEAFF.

As DNA, the CDR3 is TGTGCCAGCAGGGTAGACAGCCTCAGCTCCTACGAGCAGTACTTC. The encoded protein is CASRVDSLSSYEQYF. The chain employs TRBV6-6 and TRBJ2-5, with a possible D match to TRBD1 (5 bases). Near its end, the DNA agrees better with TRBJ2-7, so the J call may be wrong. Germline-derived CDR1 and CDR2 are MNHNY and SVGAGI (reference sequence). The CDR3 consists of 15 residues.

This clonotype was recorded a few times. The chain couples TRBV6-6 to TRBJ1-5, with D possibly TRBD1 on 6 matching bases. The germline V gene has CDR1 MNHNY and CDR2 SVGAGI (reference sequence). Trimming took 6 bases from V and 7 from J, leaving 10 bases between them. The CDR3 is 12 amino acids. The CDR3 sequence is CASRQGQQPQHF. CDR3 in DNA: TGTGCCAGCAGACAGGGTCAGCAGCCCCAGCATTTT.

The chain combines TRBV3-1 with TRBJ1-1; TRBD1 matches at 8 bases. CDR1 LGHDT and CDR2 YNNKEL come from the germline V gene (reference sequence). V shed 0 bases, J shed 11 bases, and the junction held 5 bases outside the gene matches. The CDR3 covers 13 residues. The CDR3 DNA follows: TGTGCCAGCAGCCAAGATTGGGACAGGCGGGCTTTCTTT. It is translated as CASSQDWDRRAFF.

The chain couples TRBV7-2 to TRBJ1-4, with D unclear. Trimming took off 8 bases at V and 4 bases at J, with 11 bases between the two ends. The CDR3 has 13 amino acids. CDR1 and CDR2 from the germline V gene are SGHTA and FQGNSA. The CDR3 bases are TGTGCCAGCGGCGTAGCCCGTAATGAAAAACTGTTTTTT. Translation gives CASGVARNEKLFF.

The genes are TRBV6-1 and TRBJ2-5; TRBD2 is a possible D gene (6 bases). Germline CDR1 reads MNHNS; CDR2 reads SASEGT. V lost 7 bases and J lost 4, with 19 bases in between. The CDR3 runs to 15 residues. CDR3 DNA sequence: TGTGCCAGCACCAACGTCTGGGTGGGGGGAGAGACCCAGTACTTC. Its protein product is CASTNVWVGGETQYF.